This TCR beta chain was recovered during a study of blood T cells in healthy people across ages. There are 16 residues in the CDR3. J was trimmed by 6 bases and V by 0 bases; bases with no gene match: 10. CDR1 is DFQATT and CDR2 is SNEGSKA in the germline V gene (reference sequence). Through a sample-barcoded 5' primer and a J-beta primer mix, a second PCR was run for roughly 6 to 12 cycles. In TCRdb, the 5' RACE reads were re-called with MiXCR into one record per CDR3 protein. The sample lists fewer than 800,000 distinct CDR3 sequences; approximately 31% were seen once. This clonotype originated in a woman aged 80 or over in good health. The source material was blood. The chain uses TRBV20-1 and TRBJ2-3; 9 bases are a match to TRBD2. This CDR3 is CSARDAQREVMDTQYF. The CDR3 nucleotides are TGCAGTGCTAGAGACGCGCAGCGGGAGGTTATGGATACGCAGTATTTT.